Here is one T cell receptor (beta chain) with its context. This clone has just one count. It lacks a known antigen. Base quality data are lacking; no much larger clone is found one base away. The data derive from a study of shared clonotypes between healthy human individuals (dated by TCRdb to the early 2020s). About the investigation overall: A few men and two women, aged 18 to 49 years, made up the cohort. For each donor, CD4 naive and CD4 memory were each run on three plates, CD8 naive on two plates, and CD8 memory on one plate. Per donor, leukapheresis produced somewhere between about 0.9 and 9 billion PBMCs. To estimate repertoire size and how much clonotypes are shared between individuals, the study performed deep sequencing of blood TCR repertoires from a handful of healthy adults. Different laboratories and diverse techniques were used to prepare libraries and sequence TCR repertoires, to increase sequencing depth and limit assay-specific biases. The investigation overall reported the following: Pairwise subsampling led to the expectation that sequencing depth would affect the degree of clonotype sharing among donors. Even with the large sequencing depth, rarefaction of the sorted-subset datasets indicated that sequencing was incomplete. Sampling was restricted to blood, and TCR repertoires in tissue are likely to differ from TCR repertoires in blood. Clonotypes shared by all four sorted-subset donors showed higher generation probabilities than non-shared clonotypes. Roughly 5% of naive CD4, around 3.6% of naive CD8, roughly 2.4% of memory CD4, and over 0.35% of memory CD8 clonotypes were shared across a few donors. Because the study included only a small number of donors, the genetic and exposure-history diversity represented was limited. Naive subsets generally had larger estimated clonotype richness than memory subsets did.

TCR CDR3 regions were amplified from genomic DNA by multiplex PCR using the deep immunoSEQ assay. Genomic DNA extracted from each cell subset was distributed evenly over all wells of several immunoSEQ 96-well plates, and each plate served as one replicate. For sorted subsets, each replicate PCR was loaded with roughly 200 ng genomic DNA, equivalent to 25,000 to 35,000 T cell genomes. The purified libraries were quantified using a Qubit 3.0 fluorometer, sized with a Bioanalyzer 2100, and then quantified again using the KAPA Library Quantification kit. Every immunoSEQ 96-well plate was sequenced on a separate single-read 150-cycle Illumina NextSeq 550 flow cell. As for the authors' bioinformatics: The immunoSEQ output contained only junctional sequences without quality scores, so filtering could not match that applied to full-length reads. Sequences were annotated with PyIR, a Python wrapper for IgBLAST v1.9, using IMGT germline references to assign V/J genes and CDR3. Reads were filtered out if the reads had weak V/J assignments (E-value above 1e-6), no CDR3, stop codons, out-of-frame junctions, or ambiguous translated residues. V3J clonotypes were defined by identical inferred V gene, J gene, and CDR3 amino acid sequence. Percentage overlap between repertoires was calculated by dividing the number of shared unique clonotypes by the size of the smaller repertoire. Three approaches were used to assess repertoire richness: RTK rarefaction, the Chao1 estimator, and Recon v2.1 estimates of unobserved clonotypes. Generation probabilities for all TCRbeta clonotypes obtained by the gDNA method from a handful of donors were computed using OLGA. Sourced from immuneACCESS, this table was stored by TCRdb with only in-frame sequences that have V and J called. A share of the clones is absent; for the studies checked, an unresolved V gene accounts for under half, and the remainder has no known explanation. Clone size and the V and J calls come from that table; the DNA yielded D and trimming. A total of about 610,000 clones appear in this sample, roughly 96% of them only once. The ten largest clones take up 0.11% of the sample.

CD8 naive samples consisted of CD45RO-negative cells that were positively selected for CCR7, yielding a CD45RA+CCR7+ population without TemRA cells. Donors were healthy HIV-negative adults with no recently reported acute infections or vaccinations. Every donor was a Caucasian adult living in Nashville, Tennessee, USA. After blood collection by leukapheresis, PBMCs were isolated using Ficoll-Histopaque density gradient centrifugation and then cryopreserved in the vapor phase of liquid nitrogen. Analytical flow cytometry was used to check the purity and quantity of every magnetically sorted T cell population. Genomic DNA was isolated from each sorted fraction and quantified by UV absorbance on a Nanodrop 2000c. Sequences were obtained from naive CD8+ T cells sorted from blood. This specimen's cell subset or site label, per the study, means: CD45RA+CCR7+. This receptor was obtained from a woman between 25 and 40 years old in good health.

Read as DNA, the sequence is TGTGCCAGCAGCTCCTTGGGGGCGCCTGTGGGGAATGAGCAGTTCTTC. It codes for CASSSLGAPVGNEQFF. The sequence joins TRBV11-2 to TRBJ2-1; TRBD1 might be the D gene, on 6 matching bases. The CDR3 numbers 16 residues from cysteine through phenylalanine. Kept here is only the CDR3 DNA, which spans 48 bases and is read in frame from base 1. V is shortened by 4 bases, J by 7 bases, and the region joining them spans 20 bases. As encoded in the germline V gene, CDR1 is SGHAT while CDR2 is FQNNGV. With the rest looked up from the reference TRBV11-2 and TRBJ2-1 genes rather than sequenced, the full variable domain is EAGVAQSPRYKIIEKRQSVAFWCNPISGHATLYWYQQILGQGPKLLIQFQNNGVVDDSQLPKDRFSAERLKGVDSTLKIQPAKLEDSAVYLCASSSLGAPVGNEQFFGPGTRLTVL.